These T cell receptor beta chains were read from a single sample in a study of cytomegalovirus exposure and HLA in healthy donors. TCRdb keeps only in-frame clones here, not all; method: immunoSEQ multiplex PCR. The table has 100,000 to 150,000 clones, over 70% seen once. Sequenced: PBMCs. The receptors derive from a woman aged 45-65 years in good health and CMV-seronegative. The CDR3 runs from the conserved cysteine through the conserved F or W. D genes are given only for firm matches. Clone size is not always given. Where it is, it says once, few, many or a class for expanded clones.

V	J	D	size	DNA	CDR3
TRBV4-1	TRBJ1-1	TRBD1	.	TGCGCCAGCAGCATTACCTCGGGACAGCTTAACACTGAAGCTTTCTTT	CASSITSGQLNTEAFF
TRBV7-8	TRBJ2-1	.	.	TGTGCCAGCAGCTTAGGTACCTACAATGAGCAGTTCTTC	CASSLGTYNEQFF
TRBV30	TRBJ2-3	TRBD2	few	TGTGCCTGGAGTGTAGGGACTAGACGCACAGATACGCAGTATTTT	CAWSVGTRRTDTQYF
TRBV28	TRBJ2-3	TRBD2	.	TGTGCCAGCAGTTTAATGGGGACTAGAGCGGGGCCAGAGTATTTT	CASSLMGTRAGPEYF
TRBV11-2	TRBJ2-3	.	.	TGTGCCAGCAGTCCCGGGAGAGGAGATACGCAGTATTTT	CASSPGRGDTQYF
TRBV29-1	TRBJ2-2	TRBD2	few	TGCAGCGCCGCGGGACTAGCGGGTGGCGGGGAGCTGTTTTTT	CSAAGLAGGGELFF
TRBV27	TRBJ1-1	.	.	TGTGCCAGCCGTAGAGGGAACACTGAAGCTTTCTTT	CASRRGNTEAFF
TRBV29-1	TRBJ2-7	.	.	TGCAGCGTCGCACAGGGATCCTACGAGCAGTACTTC	CSVAQGSYEQYF
TRBV29-1	TRBJ1-4	.	.	TGCAGCGTTGGTACAGCAGAAAAACTGTTTTTT	CSVGTAEKLFF
TRBV7-7	TRBJ2-3	TRBD2	once	TGTGCTAGCAGCTTAGGCGGGAGGTCAGATACGCAGTATTTT	CASSLGGRSDTQYF
TRBV14	TRBJ2-2	.	.	TGTGCCAGCAGCCAAGACTTAATCTTCCACACCGGGGAGCTGTTTTTT	CASSQDLIFHTGELFF
TRBV19	TRBJ2-4	.	.	TGTGCCAGTGGAGAGGTGGGTGGTGGCAAAAACATTCAGTACTTC	CASGEVGGGKNIQYF
TRBV19	TRBJ2-7	.	.	TGTGCCAGTAGTATCGGCGGGGACGAGCAGTACTTC	CASSIGGDEQYF
TRBV28	TRBJ1-5	.	.	TGTGCCAGCAGTTTTGTCTATCAGCCCCAGCATTTT	CASSFVYQPQHF
TRBV30	TRBJ2-7	.	once	TGTGCCTGGAGTGTATACAACAGAAAGGGGTTCGAGCAGTACTTC	CAWSVYNRKGFEQYF
TRBV6-6	TRBJ1-1	.	few	TGTGCCAGCACTAGGTCGATAAGAACTGAAGCTTTCTTT	CASTRSIRTEAFF
TRBV30	TRBJ2-3	.	.	TGTGCCTGGAGTGTTACTAGCGATACGCAGTATTTT	CAWSVTSDTQYF
TRBV6-5	TRBJ2-3	TRBD2	.	TGTGCCAGCAGGACTACCGGGACTAGCAAGGCCACGCAGTATTTT	CASRTTGTSKATQYF
TRBV27	TRBJ2-1	.	.	TGTGCCAGCAGTCCCGCCGGGACACTCTCCTACAATGAGCAGTTCTTC	CASSPAGTLSYNEQFF
TRBV4-3	TRBJ1-4	.	.	TGCGCCAGCAGCCAAGATACAGAAACAGGACTGTTTTTT	CASSQDTETGLFF
TRBV28	TRBJ1-3	.	few	TGTGCCAGCAGTTTATCAGGAAACACCATATATTTT	CASSLSGNTIYF
TRBV5-1	TRBJ2-5	TRBD1	.	TGCGCCAGCAGCTTGGGACAGGGGGCGGGTGTGGCGGAGACCCAGTACTTC	CASSLGQGAGVAETQYF
TRBV7-2	TRBJ2-3	.	.	TGTGCCAGCAGCTTAGTCACGGGGTACACAGATACGCAGTATTTT	CASSLVTGYTDTQYF
TRBV9	TRBJ1-1	.	once	TGTGCCAGCAGCGTGGGAGCTGAGGACACTGAAGCTTTCTTT	CASSVGAEDTEAFF
TRBV27	TRBJ1-1	TRBD1	.	TGTGCCAGCAGTCCCTACAGGGGGTTTGAGGCTTTCTTT	CASSPYRGFEAFF
TRBV7-3	TRBJ2-1	TRBD2	once	TGTGCCAGCAGCTTAAGGACTAGCGGGAACAATGAGCAGTTCTTC	CASSLRTSGNNEQFF
TRBV15	TRBJ2-7	TRBD2	.	TGTGCCACCAGCAGACCGGGAGGGACACCCCAGTACTTC	CATSRPGGTPQYF
TRBV20-1	TRBJ2-7	.	.	TGCAGTGCTAGGGATGAGGAGACAGTGAAATTC	CSARDEETVKF
TRBV5-1	TRBJ2-7	TRBD1	.	TGCGCCAGCAGCTTGGCCAGGACAGGGTACGAGCAGTACTTC	CASSLARTGYEQYF
TRBV2	TRBJ1-1	.	.	TGTGCCAGCATCTGGGGCCTTCGGGACACTGAAGCTTTCTTT	CASIWGLRDTEAFF
TRBV28	TRBJ2-7	.	.	TGTGCCAGCAGTTCACCACCCCTTGCCCAGTTCTCCTACGAGCAGTACTTC	CASSSPPLAQFSYEQYF
TRBV27	TRBJ1-4	TRBD1	.	TGTGCCAGCAGTTTACGAGACAGGGGCCCAGGCGCGAAACTGTTTTTT	CASSLRDRGPGAKLFF
TRBV30	TRBJ1-5	.	.	TGTTCAACCATAGGGTCTGGCGGGGATCAGCCCCAGCATTTT	CSTIGSGGDQPQHF
TRBV30	TRBJ2-2	TRBD2	.	TGTGCCTGGGACGGACTAGCGGCTACCGGGGAGCTGTTTTTT	CAWDGLAATGELFF
TRBV18	TRBJ1-1	.	.	TGTGCCAGCTCAGAACCAGGGTTACAAGCTTTCTTT	CASSEPGLQAFF
TRBV30	TRBJ1-6	TRBD1	.	TGTGCCTGGAGTCGTCCTGGGACAGGGGTTTCACCCCTCCACTTT	CAWSRPGTGVSPLHF
TRBV6-6	TRBJ2-1	.	.	TGTGCCAGCAGTACGCCGACCGGGACAAACAATGAGCAGTTCTTC	CASSTPTGTNNEQFF
TRBV4-1	TRBJ1-4	.	.	TGCGCCAGCAGCCAACCGCTTAGGGGTTCCCGGGAAAAACTGTTTTTT	CASSQPLRGSREKLFF
TRBV10-3	TRBJ1-3	TRBD1	.	TGTGCCATCAGTGACGGGGACAGCCTATGGTCTGGAAACACCATATATTTT	CAISDGDSLWSGNTIYF
TRBV7-2	TRBJ1-1	TRBD1	once	TGTGCCAGCAGCTTAGCGGGGACAGCGCGTGAAGCTTTCTTT	CASSLAGTAREAFF
TRBV6-6	TRBJ1-1	TRBD1	.	TGTGCCAGCAGTTACGAGGGGGCGGGGAACACTGAAGCTTTCTTT	CASSYEGAGNTEAFF
TRBV27	TRBJ2-7	TRBD1	few	TGTGCCAGCAGTTTACAGGGGGCCAACGAGCAGTACTTC	CASSLQGANEQYF
TRBV28	TRBJ2-3	TRBD2	.	TGTGCCAGCAGTTTAGCCAGCGGGGTTAGCACAGATACGCAGTATTTT	CASSLASGVSTDTQYF
TRBV4-2	TRBJ2-1	.	.	TGTGCCAGCAGCCAAGAGGGGGCGATTGGCAATGAGCAGTTCTTC	CASSQEGAIGNEQFF
TRBV14	TRBJ2-7	TRBD2	.	TGTGCCAGCAGCCAAGATCTGGGGGGGGAGCAGTACTTC	CASSQDLGGEQYF
TRBV20-1	TRBJ2-7	.	once	TGCAGTGCTAGAGACGACAGGTCCCAGTACTTC	CSARDDRSQYF
TRBV7-2	TRBJ2-7	TRBD2	.	TGTGCCAGCAGCTTATCAGGGCAGCTCGGACTAGCGGGTAACGAGCAGTACTTC	CASSLSGQLGLAGNEQYF
TRBV4-3	TRBJ2-1	.	.	TGCGCCAGCAGCCGGAATGGACTATCCACCTACAATGAGCAGTTCTTC	CASSRNGLSTYNEQFF
TRBV9	TRBJ1-3	.	.	TGTGCCAGCAGCGTGGGGACAATCTCTGGAAACACCATATATTTT	CASSVGTISGNTIYF
TRBV7-3	TRBJ2-5	.	.	TGTGCCAGCAGTGCCCAGCGGGAAGAGACCCAGTACTTC	CASSAQREETQYF
TRBV6-5	TRBJ2-7	TRBD1	.	TGTGCCAGCAGTTACCCTCCGGGACAGGGGACCCATGGGCAGTACTTC	CASSYPPGQGTHGQYF
TRBV27	TRBJ2-7	.	.	TGTGCCAGCAGTAAAGAAGGGGCCGACTCCTACGAGCAGTACTTC	CASSKEGADSYEQYF
TRBV6-6	TRBJ1-5	.	.	TGTGCCAGCAGCCTCGGGAGCAATCAGCCCCAGCATTTT	CASSLGSNQPQHF
TRBV5-6	TRBJ1-1	.	few	TGTGCCAGCAGCTTGGCGGCTTTCAGGGCCCCTGAAGCTTTCTTT	CASSLAAFRAPEAFF
TRBV6-5	TRBJ2-7	TRBD2	.	TGTGCCAGCAGAAGGCGGGAGCCTGCCTACGAGCAGTACTTC	CASRRREPAYEQYF